This passage covers 6 T cell receptor beta chains from one sample sequenced in a study of OX40 agonist ivuxolimab in advanced cancers. TCRdb's table, derived via immunoSEQ multiplex PCR, lists solely in-frame clones and lacks some. The sample has some 76,000 clones; over 90% are singletons. The material sequenced was CD4+ or CD8+ T cells sorted from blood, taken in a trial of the OX40 agonist ivuxolimab. Receptors originate from an adult with an advanced solid tumor such as melanoma, head and neck, liver or kidney cancer.

This chain links TRBV27 with TRBJ2-2; 7 bases match TRBD1. V shed 6 bases and J 4 bases; nucleotides not matched to a gene: 8. CDR1 MNHEY and CDR2 SMNVEV come from the germline V gene (reference sequence). The CDR3 covers 15 residues. CDR3 bases: TGTGCCAGCAGCGAGGGACAGTTCTTCACCGGGGAGCTGTTTTTT. It codes for CASSEGQFFTGELFF.

A few counts support this clone. The rearrangement joins TRBV6-1 to TRBJ2-2; 10 bases are a match to TRBD1. In germline, CDR1 is MNHNS, CDR2 SASEGT. CDR3 length equals 15 residues. V was pared by 7 bases and J by 3 bases, with 5 bases of the junction left unmatched. DNA of the CDR3: TGTGCCAGCACATCCGGGACAGGGGACACCGGGGAGCTGTTTTTT. Its translation is CASTSGTGDTGELFF.

This clone was seen only once. V is TRBV4-3 and J is TRBJ1-4; 7 bases are shared with TRBD1. CDR1 is LGHNA and CDR2 is YSLEER in the germline V gene. CDR3 length: 15 amino acids. Trimming removed 0 bases from V and 6 bases from J; junction bases left unmatched: 4. This chain's CDR3 is CASSQDRGADEKLFF. The CDR3 region has the DNA TGCGCCAGCAGCCAAGACAGGGGGGCTGATGAAAAACTGTTTTTT.

V is TRBV4-3 and J is TRBJ2-2; TRBD2 aligns across 9 bases. Germline CDR1 and CDR2: LGHNA and YSLEER. The CDR3 runs 16 residues. V shed 0 bases, J shed 3 bases, and the junction held 2 bases outside the gene matches. The CDR3 sequence: CASSQEAGGYTGELFF. The CDR3 DNA reads as TGCGCCAGCAGCCAAGAAGCGGGGGGTTACACCGGGGAGCTGTTTTTT.

The gene calls are TRBV6-1 and TRBJ2-1, with unresolved D. The ends were cut back, 2 bases at V and 2 bases at J, with 10 bases in the middle. This CDR3 is 15 amino acids long. The germline V gene has CDR1 MNHNS and CDR2 SASEGT. The CDR3 sequence is CASSEFEPTYNEQFF. CDR3 sequence (DNA): TGTGCCAGCAGTGAATTCGAGCCGACCTACAATGAGCAGTTCTTC.

This chain connects TRBV5-1 to TRBJ2-2; the match to TRBD1 covers 8 bases. The CDR3 spans 17 residues. Trimming took 0 bases from V and 2 from J; bases not matched to a gene: 6. Germline CDR1 and CDR2: SGHRS and YFSETQ. CDR3 sequence: CASSLEGQGANTGELFF. The DNA of the CDR3 is TGCGCCAGCAGCTTGGAAGGACAGGGAGCAAACACCGGGGAGCTGTTTTTT.